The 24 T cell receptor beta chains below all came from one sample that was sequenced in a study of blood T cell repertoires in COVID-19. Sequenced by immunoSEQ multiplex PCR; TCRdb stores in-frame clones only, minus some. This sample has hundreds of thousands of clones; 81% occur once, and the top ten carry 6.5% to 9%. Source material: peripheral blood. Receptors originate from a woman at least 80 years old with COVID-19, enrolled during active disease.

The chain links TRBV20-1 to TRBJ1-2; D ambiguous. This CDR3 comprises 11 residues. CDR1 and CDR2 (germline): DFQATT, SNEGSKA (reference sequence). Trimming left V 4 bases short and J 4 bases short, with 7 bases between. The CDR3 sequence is CSATPVYGYTF. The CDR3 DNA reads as TGCAGTGCTACGCCAGTCTATGGCTACACCTTC.

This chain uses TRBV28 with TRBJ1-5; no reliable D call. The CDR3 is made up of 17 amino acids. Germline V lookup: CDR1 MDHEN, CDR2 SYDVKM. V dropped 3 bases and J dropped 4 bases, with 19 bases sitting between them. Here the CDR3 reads CASSLGLSVFGNQPQHF. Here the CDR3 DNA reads TGTGCCAGCAGTTTGGGCCTCAGTGTATTTGGGAATCAGCCCCAGCATTTT. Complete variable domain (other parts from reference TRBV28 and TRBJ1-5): DVKVTQSSRYLVKRTGEKVFLECVQDMDHENMFWYRQDPGLGLRLIYFSYDVKMKEKGDIPEGYSVSREKKERFSLILESASTNQTSMYLCASSLGLSVFGNQPQHFGDGTRLSIL.

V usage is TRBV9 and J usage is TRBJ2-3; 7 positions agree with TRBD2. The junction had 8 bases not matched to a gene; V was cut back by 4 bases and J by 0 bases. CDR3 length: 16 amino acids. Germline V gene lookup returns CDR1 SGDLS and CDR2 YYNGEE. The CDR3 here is CASSPQPGLSTDTQYF. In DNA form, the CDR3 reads TGTGCCAGCAGCCCTCAGCCGGGACTAAGCACAGATACGCAGTATTTT.

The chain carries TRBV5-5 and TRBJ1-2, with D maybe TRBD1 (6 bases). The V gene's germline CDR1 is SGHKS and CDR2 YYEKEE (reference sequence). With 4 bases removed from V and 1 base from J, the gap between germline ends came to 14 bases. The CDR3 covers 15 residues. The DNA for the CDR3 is TGTGCCAGCAGCCACACGACAGGATTTAACTATGGCTACACCTTC. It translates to CASSHTTGFNYGYTF. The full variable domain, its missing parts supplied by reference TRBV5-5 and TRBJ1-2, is DAGVTQSPTHLIKTRGQQVTLRCSPISGHKSVSWYQQVLGQGPQFIFQYYEKEERGRGNFPDRFSARQFPNYSSELNVNALLLGDSALYLCASSHTTGFNYGYTFGSGTRLTVV.

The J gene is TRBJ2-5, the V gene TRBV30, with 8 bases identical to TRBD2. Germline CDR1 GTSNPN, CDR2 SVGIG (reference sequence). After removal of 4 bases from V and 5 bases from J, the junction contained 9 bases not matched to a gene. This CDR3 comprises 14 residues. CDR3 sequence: CAWTSGLVSETQYF. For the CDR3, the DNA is TGTGCCTGGACTAGCGGGCTGGTCTCGGAGACCCAGTACTTC.

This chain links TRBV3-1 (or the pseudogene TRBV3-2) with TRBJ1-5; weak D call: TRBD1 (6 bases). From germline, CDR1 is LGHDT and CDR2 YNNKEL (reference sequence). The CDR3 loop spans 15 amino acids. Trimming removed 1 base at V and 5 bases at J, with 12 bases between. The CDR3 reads CASSQVPGGHQPQHF. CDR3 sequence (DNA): TGTGCCAGCAGCCAAGTCCCGGGGGGCCATCAGCCCCAGCATTTT.

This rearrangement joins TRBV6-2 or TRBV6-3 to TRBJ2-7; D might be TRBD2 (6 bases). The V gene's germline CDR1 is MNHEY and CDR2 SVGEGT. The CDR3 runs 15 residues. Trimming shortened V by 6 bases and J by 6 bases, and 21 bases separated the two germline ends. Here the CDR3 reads CASSLPGNRGGEQYF. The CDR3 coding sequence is TGTGCCAGCAGCCTACCGGGGAATCGGGGAGGCGAGCAGTACTTC.

CDR3 protein: CAISESQGSYGYTF. The CDR3 DNA sequence: TGTGCCATCAGTGAGTCCCAGGGGTCATATGGCTACACCTTC. The chain recombines TRBV10-3 with TRBJ1-2, with D perhaps TRBD1 (6 bases). Germline loops: CDR1 ENHRY, CDR2 SYGVKD. The CDR3 has 14 amino acids. Trimming stripped 0 bases from V and 5 bases from J, with 10 bases between.

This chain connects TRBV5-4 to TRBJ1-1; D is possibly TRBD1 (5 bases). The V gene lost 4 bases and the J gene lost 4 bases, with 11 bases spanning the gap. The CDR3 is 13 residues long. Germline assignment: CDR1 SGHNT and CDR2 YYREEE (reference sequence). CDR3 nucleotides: TGTGCCAGCAGCATTCAGGGAGGCACTGAAGCTTTCTTT. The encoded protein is CASSIQGGTEAFF.

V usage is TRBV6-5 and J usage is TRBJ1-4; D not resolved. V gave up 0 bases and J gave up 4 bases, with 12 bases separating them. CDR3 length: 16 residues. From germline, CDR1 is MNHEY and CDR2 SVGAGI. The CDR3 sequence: CASSYSRAPINEKLFF. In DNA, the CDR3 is TGTGCCAGCAGTTACTCGAGGGCCCCGATTAATGAAAAACTGTTTTTT.

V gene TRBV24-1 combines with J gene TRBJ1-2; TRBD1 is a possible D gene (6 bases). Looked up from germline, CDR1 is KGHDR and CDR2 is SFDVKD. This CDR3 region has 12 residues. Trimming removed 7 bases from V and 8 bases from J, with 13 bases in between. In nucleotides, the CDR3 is TGTGCCACCAGCAGGGGTGCAGGGGGCTACACCTTC. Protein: CATSRGAGGYTF.

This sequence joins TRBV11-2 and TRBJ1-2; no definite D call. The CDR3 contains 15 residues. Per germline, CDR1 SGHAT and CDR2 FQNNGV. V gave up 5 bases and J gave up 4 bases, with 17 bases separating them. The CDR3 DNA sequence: TGTGCCAGCAGCCAACGGGAGCAGGTACTCTATGGCTACACCTTC. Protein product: CASSQREQVLYGYTF.

CDR3 nucleotides: TGTGCCACTCGAGTGGACAGAAACACTGAAGCTTTCTTT. Its protein product is CATRVDRNTEAFF. The rearrangement links TRBV2 to TRBJ1-1; D possibly corresponds to TRBD1 (6 bases). The CDR3 runs to 13 residues. V lost 10 bases and J lost 2, with 14 bases in between. Germline lookup yields CDR1 SNHLY and CDR2 FYNNEI.

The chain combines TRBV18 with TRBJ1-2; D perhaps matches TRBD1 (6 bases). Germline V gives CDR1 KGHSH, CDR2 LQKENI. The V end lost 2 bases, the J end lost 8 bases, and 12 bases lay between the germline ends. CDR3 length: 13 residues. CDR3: CASSPGGASGYTF. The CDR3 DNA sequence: TGTGCCAGCTCACCAGGGGGGGCGTCGGGCTACACCTTC. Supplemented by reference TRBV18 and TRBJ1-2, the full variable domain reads NAGVMQNPRHLVRRRGQEARLRCSPMKGHSHVYWYRQLPEEGLKFMVYLQKENIIDESGMPKERFSAEFPKEGPSILRIQQVVRGDSAAYFCASSPGGASGYTFGSGTRLTVV.

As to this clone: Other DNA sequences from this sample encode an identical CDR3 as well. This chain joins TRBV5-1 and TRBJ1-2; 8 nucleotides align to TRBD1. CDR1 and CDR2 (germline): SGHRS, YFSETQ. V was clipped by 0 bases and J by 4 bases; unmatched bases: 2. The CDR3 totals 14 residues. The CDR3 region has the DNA TGCGCCAGCAGCTTGGCCGGGACAGGCTATGGCTACACCTTC. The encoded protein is CASSLAGTGYGYTF.

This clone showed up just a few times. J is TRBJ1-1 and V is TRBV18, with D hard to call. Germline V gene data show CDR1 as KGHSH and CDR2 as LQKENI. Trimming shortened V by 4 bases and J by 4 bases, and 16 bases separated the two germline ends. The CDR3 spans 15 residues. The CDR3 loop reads CASSRSTLKSTEAFF. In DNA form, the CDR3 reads TGTGCCAGCTCACGCTCAACCCTCAAGAGCACTGAAGCTTTCTTT. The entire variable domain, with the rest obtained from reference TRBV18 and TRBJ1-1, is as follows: NAGVMQNPRHLVRRRGQEARLRCSPMKGHSHVYWYRQLPEEGLKFMVYLQKENIIDESGMPKERFSAEFPKEGPSILRIQQVVRGDSAAYFCASSRSTLKSTEAFFGQGTRLTVV.

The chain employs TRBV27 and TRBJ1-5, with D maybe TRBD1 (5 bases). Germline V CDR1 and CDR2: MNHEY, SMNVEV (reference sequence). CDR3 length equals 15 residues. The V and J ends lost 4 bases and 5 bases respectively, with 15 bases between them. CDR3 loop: CASSSSFTGDQPQHF. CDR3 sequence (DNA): TGTGCCAGCAGTTCGAGCTTTACGGGGGATCAGCCCCAGCATTTT.

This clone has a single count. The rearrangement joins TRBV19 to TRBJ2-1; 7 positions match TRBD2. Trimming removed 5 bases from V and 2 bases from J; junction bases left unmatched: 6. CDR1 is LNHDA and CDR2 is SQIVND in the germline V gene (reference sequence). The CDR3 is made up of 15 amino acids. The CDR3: CASSPTGTTYNEQFF. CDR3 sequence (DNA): TGTGCCAGTAGTCCAACCGGGACTACCTACAATGAGCAGTTCTTC. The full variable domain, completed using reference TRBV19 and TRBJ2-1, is DGGITQSPKYLFRKEGQNVTLSCEQNLNHDAMYWYRQDPGQGLRLIYYSQIVNDFQKGDIAEGYSVSREKKESFPLTVTSAQKNPTAFYLCASSPTGTTYNEQFFGPGTRLTVL.

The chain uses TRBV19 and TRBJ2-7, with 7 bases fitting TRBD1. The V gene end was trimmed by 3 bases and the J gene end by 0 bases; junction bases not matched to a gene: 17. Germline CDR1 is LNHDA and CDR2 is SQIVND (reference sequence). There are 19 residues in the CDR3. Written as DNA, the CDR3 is TGTGCCAGTAGTATGAGAACTATCGTCGGACAGGCTAGCTCCTACGAGCAGTACTTC. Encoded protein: CASSMRTIVGQASSYEQYF.

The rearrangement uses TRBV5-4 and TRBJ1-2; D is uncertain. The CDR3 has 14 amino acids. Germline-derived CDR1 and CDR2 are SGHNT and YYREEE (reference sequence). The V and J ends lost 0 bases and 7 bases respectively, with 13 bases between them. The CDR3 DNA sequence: TGTGCCAGCAGCTTGGGAGTGGAACTAAGTGGCTACACCTTC. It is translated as CASSLGVELSGYTF.

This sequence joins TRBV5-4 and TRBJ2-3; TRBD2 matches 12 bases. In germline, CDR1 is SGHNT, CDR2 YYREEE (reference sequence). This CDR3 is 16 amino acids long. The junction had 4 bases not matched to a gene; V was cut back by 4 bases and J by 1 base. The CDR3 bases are TGTGCCAGCAGCAGCCGGACTAGCGGGGGCACAGATACGCAGTATTTT. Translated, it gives CASSSRTSGGTDTQYF.

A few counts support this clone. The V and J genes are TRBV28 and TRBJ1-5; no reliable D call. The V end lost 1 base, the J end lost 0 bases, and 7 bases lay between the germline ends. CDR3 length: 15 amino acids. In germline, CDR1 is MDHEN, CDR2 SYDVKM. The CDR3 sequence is CASSLFRVSNQPQHF. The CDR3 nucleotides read TGTGCCAGCAGTTTATTTCGGGTTAGCAATCAGCCCCAGCATTTT.

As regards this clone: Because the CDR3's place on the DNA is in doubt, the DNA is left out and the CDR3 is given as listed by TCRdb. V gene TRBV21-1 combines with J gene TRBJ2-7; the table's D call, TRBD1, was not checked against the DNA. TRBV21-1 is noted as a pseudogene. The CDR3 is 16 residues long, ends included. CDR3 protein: CASSNEIWGRGNEQYF.

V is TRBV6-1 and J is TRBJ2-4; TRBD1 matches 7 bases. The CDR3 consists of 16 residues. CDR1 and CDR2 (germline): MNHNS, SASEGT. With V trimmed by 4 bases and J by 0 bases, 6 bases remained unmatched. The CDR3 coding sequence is TGTGCCAGCAGTGTCCCGGGACAGCTAGCCAAAAACATTCAGTACTTC. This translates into CASSVPGQLAKNIQYF.